Below, 3 T cell receptor beta chains from the same sample are listed, as sequenced in a study of molecular identifiers for immune sequencing clone quantification. One entry per CDR3 protein results from TCRdb running MiXCR on the PCR reads. The sample contains under 600,000 distinct CDR3 sequences, around 23% of which appear only once. Sample: naive CD8+ T cells from blood, with Jurkat cell RNA spiked in. Subset denoted: FACS-sorted CD8+CD4-CCR7+CD45RA+ naive T cells. These receptors all come from a human donor in good health. Some libraries in this study had Jurkat cell RNA spiked in.

Only one count was recorded for this clonotype. A junction end diverges from the germline sequence, so it may reflect a read error. The chain combines TRBV18 with TRBJ2-3; D might be TRBD1 (5 bases). Germline-derived CDR1 and CDR2 are KGHSH and LQKENI. The CDR3 is 15 amino acids. CDR3 region: CASSPPDIVESTQCF. In DNA, the CDR3 is TGTGCCAGCTCACCACCGGACATTGTCGAAAGTACGCAGTGTTTT.

In the case of this clonotype: It may be a read error: a sequence one base away is much more abundant. The gene calls are TRBV28 and TRBJ2-1; 10 bases line up with TRBD2. The CDR3 covers 12 residues. Germline V gene sequence: CDR1 MDHEN, CDR2 SYDVKM. CDR3 nucleotide sequence: TGTGCCAGCTCCCTAGCGGGAGTCGATCTGTCCTTC. Protein product: CASSLAGVDLSF.

As to this clonotype: This may arise from a read error, as a much more abundant clone is one base away. This CDR3 reads CACSYSTPRGTQYF. The DNA for the CDR3 is TGTGCCTGCAGTTACTCTACCCCAAGGGGTACGCAGTATTTT. The chain recombines TRBV6-2 or TRBV6-3 with TRBJ2-3; D may be TRBD1 (5 bases). This CDR3 comprises 14 residues. In germline, CDR1 is MNHEY, CDR2 SVGEGT.